A single sample is the source of the 25 T cell receptor beta chains below, sequenced in a study of T cell clones after liver transplantation. The repertoire was sequenced with immunoSEQ multiplex PCR; TCRdb's copy has only in-frame clones and lacks some. The table includes about 50,000 clones, roughly 74% detected once. Specimen: CD4+ T cells from blood, collected around 54 months after liver transplant. Receptors were obtained from a human patient who received a liver transplant. The graft donor may be the source of some T cells.

The J gene is TRBJ2-5, the V gene TRBV6-5; 14 bases fit TRBD2. Germline-derived CDR1 and CDR2 are MNHEY and SVGAGI. V trimming: 4 bases; J trimming: 2 bases; junction bases outside the gene matches: 3. The CDR3 runs to 16 residues. The CDR3 protein is CASSLRTSGGQETQYF. The CDR3 region has the DNA TGTGCCAGCAGTTTGAGGACTAGCGGGGGGCAAGAGACCCAGTACTTC.

The chain couples TRBV19 to TRBJ2-6; no definite D call. Germline CDR1 reads LNHDA; CDR2 reads SQIVND (reference sequence). V lost 5 bases and J 2 bases, leaving 10 bases between the germline ends. This CDR3 comprises 15 residues. The CDR3 loop is CASSQELTGANVLTF. The DNA of the CDR3 is TGTGCCAGTAGTCAAGAATTAACTGGGGCCAACGTCCTGACTTTC.

The chain has TRBV18 and TRBJ2-3; TRBD1 matches at 8 bases. The ends lost 3 bases at V and 2 bases at J; junction bases unmatched: 4. CDR3 length equals 15 residues. Germline V gives CDR1 KGHSH, CDR2 LQKENI. CDR3 DNA: TGTGCCAGCTCACCTGGACAGGGCTACACAGATACGCAGTATTTT. This sequence encodes CASSPGQGYTDTQYF.

The rearrangement joins TRBV6-1 to TRBJ2-3, with 11 bases that match TRBD2. The CDR3 runs to 14 residues. The V gene's germline CDR1 is MNHNS and CDR2 SASEGT. The junction had 1 base not matched to a gene; V was cut back by 5 bases and J by 3 bases. CDR3 nucleotide sequence: TGTGCCAGCAGTCGGACTAGCGGGACAGATACGCAGTATTTT. This sequence encodes CASSRTSGTDTQYF.

This sequence joins TRBV4-1 and TRBJ1-1; no definite D call. This CDR3 comprises 14 residues. CDR1 is MGHRA and CDR2 is YSYEKL in the germline V gene. Trimming stripped 2 bases from V and 2 bases from J, with 9 bases between. CDR3 sequence reads: CASSQPTRNTEAFF. In DNA, the CDR3 is TGCGCCAGCAGCCAACCAACAAGAAACACTGAAGCTTTCTTT.

This rearrangement joins TRBV11-3 to TRBJ2-7; perhaps TRBD2 as D (5 bases). CDR3 length: 15 residues. Trimming removed 0 bases from V and 2 bases from J, with 11 bases in between. CDR1 is SGHNT, CDR2 YENEEA, per germline. The CDR3 nucleotides read TGTGCCAGCAGCTTAGATTCTTACGGGACCTACGAGCAGTACTTC. It translates to CASSLDSYGTYEQYF.

The chain uses TRBV6-5 and TRBJ1-5, with D unresolved. The CDR3 totals 15 residues. Germline-derived CDR1 and CDR2 are MNHEY and SVGAGI. Trimming pared 8 bases from V and 0 bases from J, leaving 14 bases between. The CDR3: CASGGGLNSNQPQHF. The CDR3 DNA is TGTGCCAGCGGAGGTGGCCTTAATAGCAATCAGCCCCAGCATTTT.

The chain couples TRBV19 to TRBJ1-6; D is possibly TRBD1 (6 bases). V lost 5 bases and J lost 5, with 10 bases in between. Germline V gene lookup returns CDR1 LNHDA and CDR2 SQIVND (reference sequence). This CDR3 has 14 amino acids. This chain's CDR3 is CASSPRQDNSPLHF. The CDR3 DNA reads TGTGCCAGTAGTCCCCGACAGGATAATTCACCCCTCCACTTT.

V is TRBV5-4 and J is TRBJ2-3; 7 nucleotides line up with TRBD1. J lost 4 bases, V lost 2 bases, and 4 bases had no gene match. CDR1 is SGHNT and CDR2 is YYREEE in the germline V gene (reference sequence). The CDR3 spans 14 residues. The CDR3 reads CASSFGTGADTQYF. The CDR3 DNA reads TGTGCCAGCAGCTTTGGTACAGGGGCAGATACGCAGTATTTT.

This chain uses TRBV19 with TRBJ1-6; TRBD1 matches 8 bases. The germline V gene has CDR1 LNHDA and CDR2 SQIVND (reference sequence). The length of the CDR3 is 15 residues. J was trimmed by 10 bases and V by 8 bases; bases with no gene match: 13. The CDR3 nucleotides are TGTGCCAGTCGGGGATACAGGGGGACCCTCTCACCCCTCCACTTT. This codes for CASRGYRGTLSPLHF.

The chain uses TRBV11-1 and TRBJ1-3; D not certain. Germline V gives CDR1 SGHAT, CDR2 FQDESV (reference sequence). Trimming stripped 5 bases from V and 4 bases from J, with 3 bases between. The CDR3 runs 11 residues. The CDR3 bases are TGTGCCAGCAGCCTCGGAAACACCATATATTTT. Protein product: CASSLGNTIYF.

This clone was seen many times. The V call is TRBV30, the J call TRBJ2-3; D tentatively fits TRBD1 or TRBD2 (5 bases each). V lost 0 bases to trimming and J lost 5 bases, with 12 bases between them. Germline lookup yields CDR1 GTSNPN and CDR2 SVGIG (reference sequence). The CDR3 has 14 residues. The CDR3 spells CAWSVRGGGDTQYF. The CDR3 bases are TGTGCCTGGAGTGTACGTGGGGGTGGAGATACGCAGTATTTT.

This clone showed up just a few times. The chain links TRBV6-1 to TRBJ2-7; 8 bases line up with TRBD1. Germline V gene data show CDR1 as MNHNS and CDR2 as SASEGT. Trimming at V came to 4 bases and at J to 1 base, leaving 3 bases not matched to a gene. The CDR3 has 14 residues. Here the CDR3 reads CASSGRGLSYEQYF. CDR3 coding DNA: TGTGCCAGCAGTGGCAGGGGGCTATCCTACGAGCAGTACTTC.

This clone was seen a handful of times. This chain links TRBV5-8 with TRBJ2-1, with a possible D match to TRBD2 (6 bases). The CDR3 runs 11 residues. The germline V and J ends were trimmed by 1 base and 12 bases, with 8 bases remaining between them. CDR1 and CDR2 from the germline V gene are SGHTS and YDEGEE. CDR3 region: CASSLMGGQFF. The CDR3 bases are TGTGCCAGCAGCTTGATGGGAGGGCAGTTCTTC.

There are a few counts of this clone. This rearrangement joins TRBV19 to TRBJ2-6, with 9 bases lining up with TRBD2. The CDR3 runs to 18 residues. CDR1 is LNHDA and CDR2 is SQIVND in the germline V gene (reference sequence). V lost 9 bases to trimming and J lost 0 bases; unmatched junction nucleotides: 12. CDR3 loop: CASSAGGRRSSGANVLTF. DNA of the CDR3: TGTGCCAGCTCCGCGGGGGGGCGCCGGAGCTCTGGGGCCAACGTCCTGACTTTC.

The gene calls are TRBV25-1 and TRBJ2-5, with D tentatively TRBD1 (7 bases). Trimming left V 4 bases short and J 0 bases short, with 9 bases between. The germline V gene has CDR1 MGHDK and CDR2 SYGVNS. This CDR3 contains 14 residues. This CDR3 reads CASSAGGNQETQYF. The DNA for the CDR3 is TGTGCCAGCAGTGCAGGGGGGAACCAAGAGACCCAGTACTTC.

This chain links TRBV19 with TRBJ1-2; weak D call: TRBD1 (5 bases). CDR3 size: 13 residues. The germline gives CDR1 LNHDA, CDR2 SQIVND (reference sequence). V lost 7 bases, J lost 6 bases, and 15 bases lay in between. The CDR3, as DNA: TGTGCCAGTAAGGCCGGGGGATCCGATGGCTACACCTTC. It translates to CASKAGGSDGYTF. The full variable domain, its missing parts supplied by reference TRBV19 and TRBJ1-2, is DGGITQSPKYLFRKEGQNVTLSCEQNLNHDAMYWYRQDPGQGLRLIYYSQIVNDFQKGDIAEGYSVSREKKESFPLTVTSAQKNPTAFYLCASKAGGSDGYTFGSGTRLTVV.

The chain uses TRBV19 and TRBJ1-1, with D possibly matching TRBD1 (6 bases). Germline assignment: CDR1 LNHDA and CDR2 SQIVND (reference sequence). Deletions cut 5 bases from V and 3 bases from J, with 10 bases between. CDR3 length equals 13 residues. CDR3 amino acids: CASSVKGDTEAFF. CDR3 sequence (DNA): TGTGCCAGTAGTGTAAAGGGGGACACTGAAGCTTTCTTT.

The CDR3 is CASSLIRDSPLHF. The CDR3 DNA reads as TGTGCCAGCAGTTTAATCCGAGACTCACCCCTCCACTTT. The J gene is TRBJ1-6, the V gene TRBV27; D gene uncertain. This CDR3 is 13 amino acids long. Trimming shortened V by 2 bases and J by 10 bases, and 9 bases separated the two germline ends. Looked up from germline, CDR1 is MNHEY and CDR2 is SMNVEV (reference sequence).

The V gene is TRBV30, the J gene TRBJ2-3; 9 bases are shared with TRBD2. Germline loops: CDR1 GTSNPN, CDR2 SVGIG (reference sequence). The length of the CDR3 is 14 residues. Germline trimming cut 3 bases from V and 6 bases from J; bases unmatched to any gene: 7. The CDR3, as DNA: TGTGCCTGGAGGGTTAGCGGGGGTTTGGATACGCAGTATTTT. Amino acids: CAWRVSGGLDTQYF.

The rearrangement joins TRBV7-9 to TRBJ2-7; 7 bases are a match to TRBD2. The CDR3 is 15 amino acids. Trimming at V came to 1 base and at J to 9 bases, leaving 12 bases not matched to a gene. Germline V gene lookup returns CDR1 SEHNR and CDR2 FQNEAQ (reference sequence). This CDR3 reads CASSLGSGGTAAQYF. CDR3 in DNA: TGTGCCAGCAGCTTAGGGTCGGGGGGAACGGCGGCGCAGTACTTC. Combining the CDR3 with reference TRBV7-9 and TRBJ2-7 gives the whole variable domain DTGVSQNPRHKITKRGQNVTFRCDPISEHNRLYWYRQTLGQGPEFLTYFQNEAQLEKSRLLSDRFSAERPKGSFSTLEIQRTEQGDSAMYLCASSLGSGGTAAQYFGPGTRLTVT.

This chain connects TRBV11-2 to TRBJ1-5, with 8 bases fitting TRBD1. In germline, CDR1 is SGHAT, CDR2 FQNNGV. The CDR3 sequence is 14 residues long. Trimming cost V 2 bases and J 8 bases; bases outside gene matches: 5. The CDR3 sequence: CASSLTTGAEPQHF. In DNA, the CDR3 is TGTGCCAGCAGCTTAACGACAGGGGCTGAGCCCCAGCATTTT.

For the CDR3, the DNA is TGTGCCAGCAGCCGGGGACAGGGCTCCGAGCAGTACTTC. It codes for CASSRGQGSEQYF. The chain joins TRBV2 to TRBJ2-7, with 9 bases that match TRBD1. This CDR3 has 13 residues. After removal of 6 bases from V and 6 bases from J, the junction contained 6 bases not matched to a gene. Germline lookup yields CDR1 SNHLY and CDR2 FYNNEI.

The V and J genes are TRBV7-3 and TRBJ2-3, with D perhaps TRBD1 (7 bases). This CDR3 region has 15 residues. Germline CDR1 reads SGHTA; CDR2 reads FQGTGA. V lost 8 bases to trimming and J lost 0 bases, with 15 bases between them. CDR3 region: CASSGGLASTDTQYF. The DNA for the CDR3 is TGTGCCAGCTCAGGGGGGCTCGCAAGCACAGATACGCAGTATTTT.

The chain employs TRBV7-2 and TRBJ2-7; the D is unclear. The V gene lost 1 base and the J gene lost 2 bases, with 15 bases spanning the gap. The germline gives CDR1 SGHTA, CDR2 FQGNSA. This CDR3 comprises 16 residues. Here the CDR3 reads CASSLGRDPRTYEQYF. CDR3 nucleotide sequence: TGTGCCAGCAGCTTAGGTCGAGACCCTCGGACCTACGAGCAGTACTTC. The variable domain in full, completed from reference TRBV7-2 and TRBJ2-7, reads GAGVSQSPSNKVTEKGKDVELRCDPISGHTALYWYRQSLGQGLEFLIYFQGNSAPDKSGLPSDRFSAERTGGSVSTLTIQRTQQEDSAVYLCASSLGRDPRTYEQYFGPGTRLTVT.